A single sample is the source of the 12 T cell receptor beta chains below, sequenced in a study of T cell repertoires in cytomegalovirus infection. TCRdb independently ran MiXCR on the reads; one entry per CDR3 protein. The data show a few hundred thousand distinct CDR3 sequences, 15% to 20% seen once. The sequenced material came from PBMCs. The receptors were sampled from a human donor in good health (CMV status not recorded). Some clones in this sample may be carry-over from other donors' samples.

This clonotype came up a few times. The chain joins TRBV12-3 or TRBV12-4 to TRBJ2-4; D may match TRBD1 or TRBD2 (6 bases each). CDR3 length equals 13 residues. The ends were cut back, 6 bases at V and 8 bases at J, with 14 bases in the middle. The CDR3 DNA follows: TGTGCCAGCAGCTCTAGGGGGGCGGACATTCAGTACTTC. This encodes CASSSRGADIQYF.

The chain has TRBV20-1 and TRBJ1-5, with TRBD1 identical over 9 bases. The CDR3 covers 13 residues. Losses at the gene ends were 3 bases for V and 7 bases for J; bases not matched to a gene: 4. CDR1 is DFQATT and CDR2 is SNEGSKA in the germline V gene (reference sequence). CDR3 sequence: CSARGGQGQPQHF. For the CDR3, the DNA is TGCAGTGCTAGGGGGGGACAGGGACAGCCCCAGCATTTT.

The rearrangement uses TRBV6-6 and TRBJ2-7; D is possibly TRBD1 (6 bases). This CDR3 is built from 15 residues. Germline-derived CDR1 and CDR2 are MNHNY and SVGAGI (reference sequence). V lost 3 bases and J lost 7, with 19 bases in between. As DNA, the CDR3 is TGTGCCAGCAGTTATCTCGGGGCAGGGGAGATGGAGCAGTACTTC. It specifies CASSYLGAGEMEQYF.

This clonotype was counted many times. This chain links TRBV7-2 with TRBJ2-3, with 7 bases identical to TRBD1. Unmatched junction bases numbered 11, after V lost 4 bases and J lost 1 base. The CDR3 totals 17 residues. Germline CDR1 SGHTA, CDR2 FQGNSA. The DNA for the CDR3 is TGTGCCAGCAGCTCCCACCTGACAGGGAGTGGCACAGATACGCAGTATTTT. Translated: CASSSHLTGSGTDTQYF.

The table lists this clonotype with many counts. V is TRBV5-1 and J is TRBJ1-1, with TRBD1 matching 7 bases. The J segment lost 3 bases and the V segment lost 1 base, leaving 6 bases of the junction unmatched. Germline V gene data show CDR1 as SGHRS and CDR2 as YFSETQ. The CDR3 loop spans 15 amino acids. The CDR3 DNA is TGCGCCAGCAGCTTGTATAACAGGGGAGACACTGAAGCTTTCTTT. This codes for CASSLYNRGDTEAFF.

The chain employs TRBV6-5 and TRBJ1-4, with unresolved D. Germline V gene data show CDR1 as MNHEY and CDR2 as SVGAGI. The ends were cut back, 4 bases at V and 0 bases at J, with 6 bases in the middle. This CDR3 comprises 14 residues. In DNA, the CDR3 is TGTGCCAGCAGTTCAGTTTCAACTAATGAAAAACTGTTTTTT. This sequence encodes CASSSVSTNEKLFF.

The V call is TRBV5-4, the J call TRBJ2-1; D unresolved. The CDR3 covers 14 residues. CDR1 is SGHNT and CDR2 is YYREEE in the germline V gene (reference sequence). Trimming stripped 0 bases from V and 6 bases from J, with 10 bases between. CDR3 sequence: CASSLAVHSNEQFF. In DNA form, the CDR3 reads TGTGCCAGCAGCTTGGCGGTCCACTCCAATGAGCAGTTCTTC.

This clonotype was picked up many times. This chain connects TRBV6-2 or TRBV6-3 to TRBJ2-3, with 7 positions matching TRBD1. The CDR3 consists of 15 residues. Per germline, CDR1 MNHEY and CDR2 SVGEGT. V was clipped by 3 bases and J by 2 bases; unmatched bases: 5. The CDR3 spells CASSYRDSFTDTQYF. Here the CDR3 DNA reads TGTGCCAGCAGTTATCGGGACAGCTTCACAGATACGCAGTATTTT.

This clonotype was detected a few times. V is TRBV7-6 and J is TRBJ2-1; 7 bases line up with TRBD1. CDR1 is SGHVS, CDR2 FNYEAQ, per germline. V lost 5 bases, J lost 7 bases, and 5 bases stayed unmatched. The CDR3 contains 13 residues. For the CDR3, the DNA is TGTGCCAGCAGCACCGACAGGGAAAATGAGCAGTTCTTC. This codes for CASSTDRENEQFF.

This clonotype was seen only once. V and J are TRBV12-3 or TRBV12-4 and TRBJ2-7; 7 nucleotides line up with TRBD1. CDR3 length: 15 amino acids. The V and J ends lost 4 bases and 1 base, in that order; junction bases with no gene match: 7. CDR3 protein: CASSSPDRPSYEQYF. The CDR3 DNA sequence: TGTGCCAGCAGTTCCCCGGACAGGCCGTCCTACGAGCAGTACTTC.

The chain joins TRBV11-3 to TRBJ2-5, with TRBD1 matching 9 bases. Germline loops: CDR1 SGHNT, CDR2 YENEEA. The CDR3 runs 15 residues. Unmatched junction bases numbered 10, after V lost 6 bases and J lost 5 bases. The CDR3 spells CASSRMTGGGETQYF. Here the CDR3 DNA reads TGTGCCAGCAGTCGAATGACAGGGGGTGGTGAGACCCAGTACTTC.

This clonotype was counted many times. The genes are TRBV7-2 and TRBJ2-7; 7 nucleotides agree with TRBD2. From germline, CDR1 is SGHTA and CDR2 FQGNSA. After removal of 1 base from V and 12 bases from J, the junction contained 9 bases not matched to a gene. The CDR3 is 13 residues long. In nucleotides, the CDR3 is TGTGCCAGCAGCTTAGAGTCTCGAGCGGGGTGGTACTTC. This gives the protein CASSLESRAGWYF.